This note documents a single T cell receptor beta chain sequence. Its target is unknown. This specimen belongs to a study of T cell responses to AZD1222 COVID-19 vaccine. Whole-study findings and limits: Repertoire sampling was restricted to post-peak T cell response timepoints. Donors in the cohort were predominantly white British and more often female, and clonal diversity was possibly underestimated. Epitopes outside B.1.351 and B.1.1.7 mutated regions reportedly drew nearly half of spike TCRs. The breadth and depth of Spike-specific TCRs increased once two AZD1222 doses had been given.

The table came from immunoSEQ multiplex PCR; TCRdb's copy has only in-frame clones and leaves some out. The sample records 130,000 or so clones, approximately 92% being singletons. V lost 6 bases, J lost 0 bases, and 2 bases stayed unmatched. CDR1 is SGHTA and CDR2 is FQGTGA in the germline V gene. This CDR3 has 15 residues. This sample comprised peripheral blood, obtained 28 days after the second dose of the MenACWY control vaccine. The chain recombines TRBV7-3 with TRBJ2-6; 7 bases match TRBD1. The TCR comes from an adult who received the MenACWY meningococcal vaccine as a control. The CDR3 DNA reads TGTGCCAGCAGTAGGGACAGCTCTGGGGCCAACGTCCTGACTTTC. Translated, it gives CASSRDSSGANVLTF.